This T cell receptor (beta chain) is from a study of PD-1 blockade in mismatch repair-deficient tumors. Unmatched junction bases numbered 3, after V lost 6 bases and J lost 4 bases. The CDR3 is made up of 13 amino acids. Germline values: CDR1 MNHNS, CDR2 SASEGT. Study findings and constraints: Rapid post-treatment expansion, then contraction, generally preceding radiologic response, marked tumor-resident clones.

In regard to this clone: Antigen specificity is unknown.

Measured with immunoSEQ multiplex PCR; TCRdb has only the in-frame clones, and not every one. The top ten clones hold roughly 4.5% of a sample with over 100,000 clones, 60% to 85% of them seen once. The source of this sequence is an adult with mismatch repair-deficient cancer. This chain uses TRBV6-1 with TRBJ1-3, with 7 bases identical to TRBD1. Here the sequenced sample was peripheral blood, taken about 60 weeks after starting pembrolizumab. CDR3 region: CASSAGQGNTIYF. Written as DNA, the CDR3 is TGTGCCAGCAGCGCGGGACAGGGAAACACCATATATTTT.